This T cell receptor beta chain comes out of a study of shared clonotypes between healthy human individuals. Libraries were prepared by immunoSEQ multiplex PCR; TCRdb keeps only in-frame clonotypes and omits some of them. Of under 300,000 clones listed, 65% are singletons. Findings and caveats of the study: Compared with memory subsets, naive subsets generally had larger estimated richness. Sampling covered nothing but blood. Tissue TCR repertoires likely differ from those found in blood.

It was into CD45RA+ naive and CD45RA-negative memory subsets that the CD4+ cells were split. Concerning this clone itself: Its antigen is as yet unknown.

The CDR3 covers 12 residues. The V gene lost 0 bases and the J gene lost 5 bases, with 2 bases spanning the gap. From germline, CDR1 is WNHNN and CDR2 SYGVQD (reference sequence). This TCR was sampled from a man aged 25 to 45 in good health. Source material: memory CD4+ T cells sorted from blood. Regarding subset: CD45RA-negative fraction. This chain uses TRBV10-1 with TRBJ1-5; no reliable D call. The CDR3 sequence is CASSESDQPQHF. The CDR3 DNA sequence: TGCGCCAGCAGTGAGTCGGATCAGCCCCAGCATTTT.